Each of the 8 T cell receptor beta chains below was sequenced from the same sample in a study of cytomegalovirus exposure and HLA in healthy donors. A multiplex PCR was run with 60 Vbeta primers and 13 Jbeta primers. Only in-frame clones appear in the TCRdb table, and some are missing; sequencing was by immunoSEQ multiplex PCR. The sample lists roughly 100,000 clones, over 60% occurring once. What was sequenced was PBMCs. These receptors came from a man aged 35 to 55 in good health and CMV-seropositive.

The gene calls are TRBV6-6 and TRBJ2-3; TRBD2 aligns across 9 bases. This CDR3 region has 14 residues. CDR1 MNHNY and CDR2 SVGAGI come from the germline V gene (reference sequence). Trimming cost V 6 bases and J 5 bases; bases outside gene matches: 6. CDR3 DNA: TGTGCCAGCAGCAGCGGGGGGTTAGGAGATACGCAGTATTTT. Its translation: CASSSGGLGDTQYF.

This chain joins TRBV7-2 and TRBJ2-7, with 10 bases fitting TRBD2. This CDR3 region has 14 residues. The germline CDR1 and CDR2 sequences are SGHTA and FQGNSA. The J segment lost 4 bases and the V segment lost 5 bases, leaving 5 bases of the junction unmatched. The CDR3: CASSTSGMVYEQYF. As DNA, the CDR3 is TGTGCCAGCAGCACTAGCGGGATGGTGTACGAGCAGTACTTC.

In nucleotides, the CDR3 is TGTGCCAGCAGTTTACAACTGCACGAGCAGTTCTTC. This gives the protein CASSLQLHEQFF. The chain combines TRBV28 with TRBJ2-1; the D is unclear. V was pared by 2 bases and J by 10 bases, with 9 bases between. In germline, CDR1 is MDHEN, CDR2 SYDVKM. The CDR3 length is 12 residues.

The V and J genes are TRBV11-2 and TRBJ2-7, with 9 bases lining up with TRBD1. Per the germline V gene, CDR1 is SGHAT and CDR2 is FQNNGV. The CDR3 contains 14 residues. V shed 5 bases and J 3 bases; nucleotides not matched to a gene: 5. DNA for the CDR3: TGTGCCAGCAGCCTCGACAGGGGGGTCTACGAGCAGTACTTC. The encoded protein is CASSLDRGVYEQYF. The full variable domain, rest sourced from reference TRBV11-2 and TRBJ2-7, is EAGVAQSPRYKIIEKRQSVAFWCNPISGHATLYWYQQILGQGPKLLIQFQNNGVVDDSQLPKDRFSAERLKGVDSTLKIQPAKLEDSAVYLCASSLDRGVYEQYFGPGTRLTVT.

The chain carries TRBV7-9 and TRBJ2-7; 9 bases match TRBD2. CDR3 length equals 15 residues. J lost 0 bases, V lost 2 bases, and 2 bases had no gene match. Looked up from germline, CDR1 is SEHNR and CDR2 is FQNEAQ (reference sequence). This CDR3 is CASSLQREASYEQYF. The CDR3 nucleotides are TGTGCCAGCAGCTTACAGCGGGAGGCCTCCTACGAGCAGTACTTC.

DNA for the CDR3: TGTGCCAGCAGCTTAGACACGGTTCAGCCCCAGCATTTT. It translates to CASSLDTVQPQHF. V gene TRBV5-5 combines with J gene TRBJ1-5, with unresolved D. V dropped 2 bases and J dropped 6 bases, with 9 bases sitting between them. Germline CDR1 is SGHKS and CDR2 is YYEKEE (reference sequence). CDR3 length equals 13 residues.

In nucleotides, the CDR3 is TGTGCCAGCAGCCTGGGGCCAGGAAGTGTCGTAACTTTCTTT. Translation gives CASSLGPGSVVTFF. The rearrangement joins TRBV7-9 to TRBJ1-1, with D perhaps TRBD1 (5 bases). The V end was cut by 5 bases, the J end by 12 bases, with 22 bases between. Germline V lookup: CDR1 SEHNR, CDR2 FQNEAQ (reference sequence). This CDR3 contains 14 residues.

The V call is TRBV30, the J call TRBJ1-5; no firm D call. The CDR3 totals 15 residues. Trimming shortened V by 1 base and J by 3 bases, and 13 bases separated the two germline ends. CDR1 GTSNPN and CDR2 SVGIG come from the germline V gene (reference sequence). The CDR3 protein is CAWSGTAAFNQPQHF. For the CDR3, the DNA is TGTGCCTGGAGTGGAACGGCGGCTTTCAATCAGCCCCAGCATTTT. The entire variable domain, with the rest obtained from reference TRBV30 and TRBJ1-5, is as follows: SQTIHQWPATLVQPVGSPLSLECTVEGTSNPNLYWYRQAAGRGLQLLFYSVGIGQISSEVPQNLSASRPQDRQFILSSKKLLLSDSGFYLCAWSGTAAFNQPQHFGDGTRLSIL.